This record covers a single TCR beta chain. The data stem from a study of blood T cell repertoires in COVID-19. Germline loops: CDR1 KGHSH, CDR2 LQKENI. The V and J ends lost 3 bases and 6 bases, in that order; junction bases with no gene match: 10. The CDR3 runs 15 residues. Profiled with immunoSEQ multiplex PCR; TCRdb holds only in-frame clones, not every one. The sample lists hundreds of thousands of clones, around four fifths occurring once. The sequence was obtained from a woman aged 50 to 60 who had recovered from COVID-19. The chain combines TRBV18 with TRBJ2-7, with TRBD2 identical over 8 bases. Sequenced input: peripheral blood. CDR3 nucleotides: TGTGCCAGCTCACCCCCCGGGACTAGACGCGCCGAGCAGTACTTC. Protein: CASSPPGTRRAEQYF.